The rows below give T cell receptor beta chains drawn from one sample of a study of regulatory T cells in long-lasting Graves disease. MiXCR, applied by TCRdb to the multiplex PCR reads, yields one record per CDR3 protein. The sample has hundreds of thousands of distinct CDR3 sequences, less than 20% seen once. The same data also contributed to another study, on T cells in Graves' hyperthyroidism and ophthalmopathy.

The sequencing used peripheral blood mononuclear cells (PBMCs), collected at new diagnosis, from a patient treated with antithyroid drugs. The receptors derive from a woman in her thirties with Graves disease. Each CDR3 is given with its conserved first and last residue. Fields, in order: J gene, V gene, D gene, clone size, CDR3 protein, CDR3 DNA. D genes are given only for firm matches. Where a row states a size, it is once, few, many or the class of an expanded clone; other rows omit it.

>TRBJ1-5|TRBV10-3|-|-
CAISGDGSNQPQHF
TGTGCCATCAGTGGGGACGGTAGCAATCAGCCCCAGCATTTT
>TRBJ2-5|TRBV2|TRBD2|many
CASSQLAALETQYF
TGTGCCAGCAGTCAACTAGCGGCTTTAGAGACCCAGTACTTC
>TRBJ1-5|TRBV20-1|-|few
CSARRVANQPQHF
TGCAGTGCTAGACGGGTGGCCAATCAGCCCCAGCATTTT
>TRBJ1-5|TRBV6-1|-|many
CASSTDRSNQPQHF
TGTGCCAGCAGTACCGACAGAAGCAATCAGCCCCAGCATTTT
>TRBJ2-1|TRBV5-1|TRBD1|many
CASSLGLGQGLSNEQFF
TGCGCCAGCAGCTTGGGATTGGGACAGGGTTTGTCGAATGAGCAGTTCTTC
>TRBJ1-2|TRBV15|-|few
CATSRDRRGGDGYTF
TGTGCCACCAGCAGAGATCGTCGGGGGGGGGATGGCTACACCTTC
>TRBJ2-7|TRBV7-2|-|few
CASRLAWGEQYF
TGTGCCAGCAGACTCGCTTGGGGCGAGCAGTACTTC
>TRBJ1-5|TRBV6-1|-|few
CAITAGGNQPQHF
TGTGCCATTACCGCGGGGGGGAATCAGCCCCAGCATTTT
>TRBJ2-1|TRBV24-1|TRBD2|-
CATSDRSPGPGRVNEQFF
TGTGCCACCAGTGACCGATCCCCGGGACCAGGGAGGGTGAATGAGCAGTTCTTC
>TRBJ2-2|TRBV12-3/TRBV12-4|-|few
CASSLGPEGVELFF
TGTGCCAGCAGTTTAGGTCCCGAGGGCGTGGAGCTGTTTTTT
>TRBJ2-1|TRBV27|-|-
CASSYRDPGVNEQFF
TGTGCCAGCAGTTACCGGGACCCAGGGGTGAATGAGCAGTTCTTC